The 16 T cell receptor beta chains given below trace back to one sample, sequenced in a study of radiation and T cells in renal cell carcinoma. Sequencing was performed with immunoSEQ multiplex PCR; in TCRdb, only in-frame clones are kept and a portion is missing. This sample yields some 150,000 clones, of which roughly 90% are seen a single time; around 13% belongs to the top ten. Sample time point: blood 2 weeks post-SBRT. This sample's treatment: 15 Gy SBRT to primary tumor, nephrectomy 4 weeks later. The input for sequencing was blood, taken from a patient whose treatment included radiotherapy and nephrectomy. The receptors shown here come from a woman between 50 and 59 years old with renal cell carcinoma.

The CDR3 loop is CASSLLGSSNSPLHF. DNA of the CDR3: TGCGCCAGCAGCCTCCTGGGCAGTTCAAATTCACCCCTCCACTTT. The V call is TRBV4-1, the J call TRBJ1-6; D is unclear. CDR3 length: 15 residues. Germline lookup yields CDR1 MGHRA and CDR2 YSYEKL. Trimming took 4 bases from V and 7 from J, leaving 14 bases between them.

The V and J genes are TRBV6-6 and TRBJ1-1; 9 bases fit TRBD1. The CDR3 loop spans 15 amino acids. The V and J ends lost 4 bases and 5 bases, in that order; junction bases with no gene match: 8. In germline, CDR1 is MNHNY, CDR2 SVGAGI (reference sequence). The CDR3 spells CASSFTTGGVTEAFF. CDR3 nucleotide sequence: TGTGCCAGCAGTTTTACCACAGGGGGCGTTACTGAAGCTTTCTTT.

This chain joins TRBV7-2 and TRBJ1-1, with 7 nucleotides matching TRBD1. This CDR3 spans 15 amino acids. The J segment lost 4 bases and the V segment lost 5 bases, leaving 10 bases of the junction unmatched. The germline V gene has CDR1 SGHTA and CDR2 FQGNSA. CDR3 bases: TGTGCCAGCAGCGTCCAAACAGGGGTGGCCACTGAAGCTTTCTTT. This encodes CASSVQTGVATEAFF.

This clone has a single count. CDR3 nucleotide sequence: TGCGCCAGCAGCAAACCGGACAGGGATGGCACTGAAGCTTTCTTT. This codes for CASSKPDRDGTEAFF. The chain combines TRBV5-1 with TRBJ1-1, with 8 bases lining up with TRBD1. The CDR3 has 15 amino acids. V dropped 4 bases and J dropped 4; count of bases not matched to a gene: 9. Germline V gene data show CDR1 as SGHRS and CDR2 as YFSETQ.

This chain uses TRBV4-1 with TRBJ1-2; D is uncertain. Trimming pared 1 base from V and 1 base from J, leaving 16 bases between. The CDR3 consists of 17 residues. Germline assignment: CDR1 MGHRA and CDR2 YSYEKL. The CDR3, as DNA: TGCGCCAGCAGCCAAGGTACACTCGGTGTCCTTAACTATGGCTACACCTTC. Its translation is CASSQGTLGVLNYGYTF.

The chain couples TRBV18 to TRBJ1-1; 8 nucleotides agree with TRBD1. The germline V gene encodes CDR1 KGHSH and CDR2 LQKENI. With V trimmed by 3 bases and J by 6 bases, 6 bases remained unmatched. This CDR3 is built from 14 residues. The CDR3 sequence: CASSPDRGPPEAFF. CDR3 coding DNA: TGTGCCAGCTCACCTGACAGGGGTCCCCCTGAAGCTTTCTTT.

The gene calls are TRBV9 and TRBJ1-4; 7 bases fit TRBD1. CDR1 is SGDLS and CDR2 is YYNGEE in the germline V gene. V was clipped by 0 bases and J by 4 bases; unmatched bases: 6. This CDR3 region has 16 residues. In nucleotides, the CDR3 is TGTGCCAGCAGCGTAGGGACAGGACTCCGTAATGAAAAACTGTTTTTT. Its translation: CASSVGTGLRNEKLFF.

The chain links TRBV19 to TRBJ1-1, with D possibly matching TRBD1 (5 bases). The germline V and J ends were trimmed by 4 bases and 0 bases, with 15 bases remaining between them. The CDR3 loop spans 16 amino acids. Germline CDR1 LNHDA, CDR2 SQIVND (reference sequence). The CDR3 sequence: CASSSKPGTVNTEAFF. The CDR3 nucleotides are TGTGCCAGTAGTAGCAAACCCGGGACGGTGAACACTGAAGCTTTCTTT.

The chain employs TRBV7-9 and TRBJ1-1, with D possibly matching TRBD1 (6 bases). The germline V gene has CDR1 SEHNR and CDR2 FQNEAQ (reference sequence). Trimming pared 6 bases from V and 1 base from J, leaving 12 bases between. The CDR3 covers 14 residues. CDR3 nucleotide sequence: TGTGCCAGCAGACATTCGACAGGGAACACTGAAGCTTTCTTT. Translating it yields CASRHSTGNTEAFF.

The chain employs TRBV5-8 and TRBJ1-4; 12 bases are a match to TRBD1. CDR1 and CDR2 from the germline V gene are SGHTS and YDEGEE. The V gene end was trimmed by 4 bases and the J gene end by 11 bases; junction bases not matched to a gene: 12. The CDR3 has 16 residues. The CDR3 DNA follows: TGTGCCAGCAGCGGGGGACAGGGGGCTCAGATGCGGAAACTGTTTTTT. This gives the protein CASSGGQGAQMRKLFF.

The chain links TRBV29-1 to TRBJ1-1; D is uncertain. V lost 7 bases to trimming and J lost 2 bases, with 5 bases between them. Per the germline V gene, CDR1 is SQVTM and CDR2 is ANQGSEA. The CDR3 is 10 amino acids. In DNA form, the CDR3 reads TGCAGCGGGGAAAACACTGAAGCTTTCTTT. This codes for CSGENTEAFF.

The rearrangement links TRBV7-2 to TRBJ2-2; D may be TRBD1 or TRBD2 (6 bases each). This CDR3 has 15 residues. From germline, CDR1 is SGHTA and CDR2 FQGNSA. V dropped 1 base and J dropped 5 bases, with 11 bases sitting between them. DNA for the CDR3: TGTGCCAGCAGCTTAGGGCAGGGGAGGACCGGGGAGCTGTTTTTT. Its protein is CASSLGQGRTGELFF.

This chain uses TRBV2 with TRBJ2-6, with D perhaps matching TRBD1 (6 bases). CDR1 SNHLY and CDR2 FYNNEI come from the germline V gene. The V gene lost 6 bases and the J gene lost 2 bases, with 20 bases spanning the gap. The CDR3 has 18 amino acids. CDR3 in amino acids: CASSLRTALRAGANVLTF. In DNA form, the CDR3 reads TGTGCCAGCAGCCTTCGGACAGCCCTGAGAGCTGGGGCCAACGTCCTGACTTTC.

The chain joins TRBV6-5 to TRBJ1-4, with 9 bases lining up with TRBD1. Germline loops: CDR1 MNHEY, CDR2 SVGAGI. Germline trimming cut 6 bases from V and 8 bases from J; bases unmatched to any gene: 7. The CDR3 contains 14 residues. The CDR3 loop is CASSPGQGREKLFF. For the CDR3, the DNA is TGTGCCAGCAGCCCGGGACAGGGTCGAGAAAAACTGTTTTTT.

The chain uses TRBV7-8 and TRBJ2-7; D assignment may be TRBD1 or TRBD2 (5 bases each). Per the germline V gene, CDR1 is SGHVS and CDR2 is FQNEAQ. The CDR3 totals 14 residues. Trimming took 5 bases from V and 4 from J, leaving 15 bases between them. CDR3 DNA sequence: TGTGCCAGCAGCCCCTCCCCGGGGCCTTACGAGCAGTACTTC. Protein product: CASSPSPGPYEQYF. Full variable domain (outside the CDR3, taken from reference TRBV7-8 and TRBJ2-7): GAGVSQSPRYKVAKRGQDVALRCDPISGHVSLFWYQQALGQGPEFLTYFQNEAQLDKSGLPSDRFFAERPEGSVSTLKIQRTQQEDSAVYLCASSPSPGPYEQYFGPGTRLTVT.

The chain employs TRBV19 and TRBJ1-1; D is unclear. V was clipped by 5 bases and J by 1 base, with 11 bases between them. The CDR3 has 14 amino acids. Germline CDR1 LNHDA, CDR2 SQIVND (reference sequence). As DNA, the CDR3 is TGTGCCAGTAGTGCCAGGACCTGGAACACTGAAGCTTTCTTT. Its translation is CASSARTWNTEAFF.